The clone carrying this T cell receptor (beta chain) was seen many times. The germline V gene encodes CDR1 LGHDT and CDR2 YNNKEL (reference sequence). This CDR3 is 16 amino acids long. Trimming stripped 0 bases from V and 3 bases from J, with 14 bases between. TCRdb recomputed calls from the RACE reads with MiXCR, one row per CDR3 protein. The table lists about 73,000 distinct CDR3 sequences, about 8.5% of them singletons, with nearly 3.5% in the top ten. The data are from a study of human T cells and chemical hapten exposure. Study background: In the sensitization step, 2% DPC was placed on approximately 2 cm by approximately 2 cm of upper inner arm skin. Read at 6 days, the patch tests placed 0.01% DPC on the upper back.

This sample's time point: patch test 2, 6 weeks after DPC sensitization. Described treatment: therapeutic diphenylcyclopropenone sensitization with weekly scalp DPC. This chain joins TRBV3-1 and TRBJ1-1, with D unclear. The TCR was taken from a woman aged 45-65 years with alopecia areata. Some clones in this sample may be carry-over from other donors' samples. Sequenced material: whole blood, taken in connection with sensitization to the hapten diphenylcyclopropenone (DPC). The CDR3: CASSQDRDMQDTEAFF. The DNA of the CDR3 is TGTGCCAGCAGCCAAGATCGAGATATGCAGGACACTGAAGCTTTCTTT. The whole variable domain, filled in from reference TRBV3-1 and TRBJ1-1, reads DTAVSQTPKYLVTQMGNDKSIKCEQNLGHDTMYWYKQDSKKFLKIMFSYNNKELIINETVPNRFSPKSPDKAHLNLHINSLELGDSAVYFCASSQDRDMQDTEAFFGQGTRLTVV.